What follows is one T cell receptor (beta chain) and its context. This CDR3 spans 13 amino acids. The V and J ends lost 8 bases and 2 bases, in that order; junction bases with no gene match: 6. Germline loops: CDR1 SQVTM, CDR2 ANQGSEA. Using immunoSEQ multiplex PCR, the repertoire was profiled, and TCRdb retains in-frame clones only, with some absent. The data show about 1.5 million clones, with around 97% seen just once and roughly 1.2% held by the top ten. These data are taken from a study of shared clonotypes between healthy human individuals. Sequenced: naive CD4+ T cells sorted from blood. The sample's subset: CD45RA+ positively selected. This chain joins TRBV29-1 and TRBJ1-5; TRBD1 matches at 7 bases. This TCR derives from a man between 25 and 39 years old in good health. CDR3 coding DNA: TGCAGCATTCGACAGGGTGGCAATCAGCCCCAGCATTTT. Translation: CSIRQGGNQPQHF.